This TCR beta chain was captured in a study of CD8 T cells in ankylosing spondylitis. There are 17 residues in the CDR3. Losses at the gene ends were 3 bases for V and 4 bases for J; bases not matched to a gene: 7. Quantitative 5'-RACE was performed with molecular barcodes, and it yielded the TCR beta libraries. One entry per CDR3 protein, called by TCRdb with MiXCR from the 5' RACE reads. The sample carries around 300,000 distinct CDR3 sequences, less than 25% recorded once. Study-wide findings and caveats: Matched ankylosing spondylitis synovial fluid reportedly contained a significantly enriched population of disease-linked clones. Disease-linked clones, CD8+, were relatively rare in peripheral blood. The study identified a TCR beta motif of eight highly homologous variants that appeared characteristic of ankylosing spondylitis blood.

This clonotype was seen only a few times. Its antigen is unknown. Material: blood, either unsorted or a sorted T cell fraction (not recorded which). The chain combines TRBV12-3 or TRBV12-4 with TRBJ2-5; the match to TRBD2 covers 14 bases. This sequence was found in a female donor with ankylosing spondylitis or in good health (not recorded which). CDR3 protein: CASSFGGTSGSRETQYF. CDR3 bases: TGTGCCAGCAGTTTTGGGGGGACTAGCGGGAGTAGAGAGACCCAGTACTTC.